In this sample, the clone carrying this TCR beta chain turned up once. Its matching antigen is unknown. These data originate in a study of cytomegalovirus exposure and HLA in healthy donors. Study overall: A data release that came early held around 85 million unique TCRs from HLA-typed donors.

Primers: 60 Vbeta forward and 13 Jbeta reverse. Clones were read by immunoSEQ multiplex PCR, and TCRdb kept only the in-frame ones, dropping some. This sample has fewer than 200,000 clones, with 82% found just once. Broader study findings: In a later analysis, TCR beta V- and J-gene trimming was associated with a missense DCLRE1C variant.

The clonotype comes from a girl under 18 in good health and CMV-seropositive. Sequenced material: PBMCs.

CDR3 DNA: TGTGCCAGCACCGCCGGGACTCCCCCCTACAATGAGCAGTTCTTC. As protein: CASTAGTPPYNEQFF. The V gene is TRBV6-5, the J gene TRBJ2-1; weak D call: TRBD2 (6 bases). The CDR3 loop spans 15 amino acids. V lost 7 bases, J lost 2 bases, and 15 bases lay in between. CDR1 is MNHEY, CDR2 SVGAGI, per germline.